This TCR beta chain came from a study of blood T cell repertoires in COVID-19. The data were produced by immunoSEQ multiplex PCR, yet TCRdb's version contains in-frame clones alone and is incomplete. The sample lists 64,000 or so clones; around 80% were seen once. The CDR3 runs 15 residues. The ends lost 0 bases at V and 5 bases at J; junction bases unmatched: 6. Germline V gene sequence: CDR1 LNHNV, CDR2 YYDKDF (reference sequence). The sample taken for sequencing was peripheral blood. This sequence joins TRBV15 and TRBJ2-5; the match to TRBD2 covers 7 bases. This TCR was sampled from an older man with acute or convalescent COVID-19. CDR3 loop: CATSRDPGGSETQYF. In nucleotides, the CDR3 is TGTGCCACCAGCAGAGATCCGGGAGGATCGGAGACCCAGTACTTC.